Listed below are T cell receptor beta chains from one sample, sequenced in a study of radiotherapy plus CTLA-4 blockade in lung cancer. Method: immunoSEQ multiplex PCR; TCRdb's copy keeps in-frame clones and lacks some. The sample lists about 28,000 clones, roughly three quarters occurring once. The sample was peripheral blood, taken from a patient treated with radiotherapy plus ipilimumab. The receptors here all came from a human donor with non-small cell lung cancer that progressed on radiotherapy plus ipilimumab. Each CDR3 is given with its conserved first and last residue. A D gene is named only where the DNA matches it firmly. The size entry is marked missing in some rows and otherwise reads once, few, many or a size class.

v_call	j_call	clone_size	d_call	cdr3_nt	cdr3_aa
TRBV28	TRBJ1-3	NA	NA	TGTGCCAGCAGTTCGGTCCTCTCTGGAAACACCATATATTTT	CASSSVLSGNTIYF
TRBV30	TRBJ2-2	NA	NA	TGTGCCTGGAGTGTAACTAGGGACACCGGGGAGCTGTTTTTT	CAWSVTRDTGELFF
TRBV5-1	TRBJ1-1	NA	NA	TGCGCCAGCAGCTTGGGCATGAACACTGAAGCTTTCTTT	CASSLGMNTEAFF
TRBV6-1	TRBJ2-2	NA	NA	TGTGCCAGCAGTGCCGGGGAGGGGGCCGAAACCGGGGAGCTGTTTTTT	CASSAGEGAETGELFF
TRBV6-5	TRBJ2-2	NA	NA	TGTGCCAGCAGTTCCCGGAACTTAAGGGAGCTGTTTTTT	CASSSRNLRELFF
TRBV6-6	TRBJ1-6	NA	TRBD1	TGTGCCAGCAGTTACGCAAACAGGGGGGGCTCACCCCTCCACTTT	CASSYANRGGSPLHF
TRBV5-5	TRBJ2-2	NA	NA	TGTGCCAGCAGCTCCCTGGAATCCGGGACACTGAACACCGGGGAGCTGTTTTTT	CASSSLESGTLNTGELFF
TRBV28	TRBJ2-7	NA	NA	TGTGCCATACAATCAGGGGGGGCCTACGAGCAGTACTTC	CAIQSGGAYEQYF
TRBV5-6	TRBJ1-6	NA	NA	TGTGCCAGCAGCTTGGCGGCAGGGCTTAGGGATTCACCCCTCCACTTT	CASSLAAGLRDSPLHF
TRBV4-2	TRBJ1-1	NA	NA	TGTGCCAGCAGCCACCAAACAGGGGAAGCTTTCTTT	CASSHQTGEAFF
TRBV7-9	TRBJ1-1	NA	NA	TGTGCCAGCAGCTTAGGGGGCGCTGAAGCTTTCTTT	CASSLGGAEAFF
TRBV30	TRBJ2-1	NA	NA	TGTGCCTGGAGTCTGGACAGCTACAATGAGCAGTTCTTC	CAWSLDSYNEQFF
TRBV28	TRBJ1-4	NA	TRBD1	TGTGCCAGCAGTTTGGGACAGGGGAGGGCAACTAATGAAAAACTGTTTTTT	CASSLGQGRATNEKLFF
TRBV11-3	TRBJ2-7	NA	NA	TGTGCCAGCAGCTTAGCCCCATCTTCCTTCGACGAGCAGTACTTC	CASSLAPSSFDEQYF
TRBV2	TRBJ1-2	NA	NA	TGTGCCAGCAGTGAGTCAACTGTCTATGGCTACACCTTC	CASSESTVYGYTF
TRBV29-1	TRBJ2-5	NA	NA	TGCAGCGTAAAACAGCAAGAGACCCAGTACTTC	CSVKQQETQYF
TRBV9	TRBJ1-6	NA	NA	TGTGCCAGCAGCCCCCAGCCCACAGATCCCCTCCACTTT	CASSPQPTDPLHF
TRBV5-5	TRBJ1-1	NA	NA	TGTGCCAGCAGCTTGGCCTCGGGAAACACTGAAGCTTTCTTT	CASSLASGNTEAFF
TRBV7-2	TRBJ1-2	NA	TRBD1	TGTGCCAGCAGCACCCAATCAGGGGGCGGCTATGGCTACACCTTC	CASSTQSGGGYGYTF
TRBV7-2	TRBJ2-1	NA	NA	TGTGCCAGCAGCTTAGGGCTGCCCAATGAGCAGTTCTTC	CASSLGLPNEQFF
TRBV2	TRBJ1-5	few	NA	TGTGCCAGCCGCGAAGAGAGGGAATTAAGCAATCAGCCCCAGCATTTT	CASREERELSNQPQHF
TRBV9	TRBJ1-2	NA	TRBD1	TGTGCCAGCAGCGTGACAGGGGGGGATGGCTACACCTTC	CASSVTGGDGYTF
TRBV10-3	TRBJ2-7	NA	NA	TGTGCCATCAGTGAGTCCCGGGTTGCGGAGTACGAGCAGTACTTC	CAISESRVAEYEQYF
TRBV30	TRBJ1-1	NA	NA	TGTGCCTGGAGTGTACTGAGGATGAACACTGAAGCTTTCTTT	CAWSVLRMNTEAFF
TRBV7-8	TRBJ2-1	once	NA	TGTGCCAGCAGCGGGGGACTGCCAAATGAGCAGTTCTTC	CASSGGLPNEQFF
TRBV13	TRBJ1-4	NA	NA	TGTGCCAGCAGCTCACTCCACCGCCGGGAGGAAAAACTGTTTTTT	CASSSLHRREEKLFF
TRBV7-3	TRBJ2-1	NA	NA	TGTGCCAGCAGCCCCTCCAGCTCCTACAATGAGCAGTTCTTC	CASSPSSSYNEQFF
TRBV5-1	TRBJ2-7	NA	NA	TGCGCCAGCAGCTTGGACTCCTACCTCCCGGGGGAGCAGTACTTC	CASSLDSYLPGEQYF
TRBV7-2	TRBJ1-1	NA	NA	TGTGCCAGCAGCTATCTCGGCGGCATGAACACTGAAGCTTTCTTT	CASSYLGGMNTEAFF
TRBV9	TRBJ1-2	NA	TRBD1	TGTGCCAGCAGCGTGACAGGGAGCTATGGCTACACCTTC	CASSVTGSYGYTF
TRBV29-1	TRBJ2-3	NA	TRBD2	TGCAGCGTTGCCCGGGAGGCCACAGATACGCAGTATTTT	CSVAREATDTQYF
TRBV5-1	TRBJ2-1	NA	NA	TGCGCCAGCAGCTTGGAGTTCCCAACCGCCTCCTACAATGAGCAGTTCTTC	CASSLEFPTASYNEQFF
TRBV29-1	TRBJ2-7	few	NA	TGCAGCGTTGCGGAGGCTTTCGAGCAGTACTTC	CSVAEAFEQYF
TRBV29-1	TRBJ2-7	few	NA	TGCAGCGTCCAGACAGAAAGCTCCTACGAGCAGTACTTC	CSVQTESSYEQYF
TRBV6-5	TRBJ1-6	NA	TRBD1	TGTGCCAGCAGGACACGGACAGGGTTAAATTCACCCCTCCACTTT	CASRTRTGLNSPLHF
TRBV4-2	TRBJ1-2	NA	NA	TGTGCCAGCAGCTCGGAGGGGGGTTATGGCTACACCTTC	CASSSEGGYGYTF
TRBV28	TRBJ2-1	NA	NA	TGTGCCAGCAGTTTATCGGTGGGGAATGAGCAGTTCTTC	CASSLSVGNEQFF
TRBV5-5	TRBJ1-1	NA	NA	TGTGCCAGCAGCTTACCGCAGGGGAACTCGAACACTGAAGCTTTCTTT	CASSLPQGNSNTEAFF
TRBV7-2	TRBJ2-1	NA	NA	TGTGCCAGCAGCTTGGAACCGACTAGGTACAATGAGCAGTTCTTC	CASSLEPTRYNEQFF
TRBV7-6	TRBJ1-1	few	NA	TGTGCCAGCAGCACACCTACAGGGTCGGACACTGAAGCTTTCTTT	CASSTPTGSDTEAFF
TRBV7-8	TRBJ1-1	once	NA	TGTGCCAGCAGCCCCCAGGGGAGAGGAACTGAAGCTTTCTTT	CASSPQGRGTEAFF
TRBV14	TRBJ1-3	NA	NA	TGTGCCAGCAGTCCCGGTCTCCGGGGAAACACCATATATTTT	CASSPGLRGNTIYF
TRBV19	TRBJ2-1	few	TRBD2	TGTGCCACCAAGAGAGCGGGAGGCAGCTACAATGAGCAGTTCTTC	CATKRAGGSYNEQFF
TRBV11-2	TRBJ2-2	NA	NA	TGTGCCAGCAGCTTAGCGACTACCGGGGAGCTGTTTTTT	CASSLATTGELFF
TRBV21-1	TRBJ1-3	NA	NA	TGTGCCAGCAGGGGAACAGGGGCCGGAAACACCATATATTTT	CASRGTGAGNTIYF
TRBV18	TRBJ1-2	NA	NA	TGTGCCAGCTCACCACCGGCAGGGACCCCTAACTATGGCTACACCTTC	CASSPPAGTPNYGYTF
TRBV11-2	TRBJ1-1	NA	NA	TGTGCCAGCAGCTTAGCGCGGGGAAAGACTGAAGCTTTCTTT	CASSLARGKTEAFF
TRBV10-3	TRBJ2-7	NA	NA	TGTGCCATCAGTGGGGGTTATGGTAGTTCCGAGCAGTACTTC	CAISGGYGSSEQYF
TRBV4-3	TRBJ1-3	few	NA	TGCGCCAGCAGCCAAGATCACAGGGACTCTGGAAACACCATATATTTT	CASSQDHRDSGNTIYF
TRBV7-9	TRBJ1-2	NA	NA	TGTGCCAGCAGCCCGGGGGGGGGCGGCTACACCTTC	CASSPGGGGYTF
TRBV10-3	TRBJ1-2	once	NA	TGTGCCATCAGTGAGGGCTATCCCGGTGGCTACACCTTC	CAISEGYPGGYTF
TRBV7-6	TRBJ1-2	NA	NA	TGTGCCAGCAGCTTAGCTCCAGGGAGGGACGACTATGGCTACACCTTC	CASSLAPGRDDYGYTF